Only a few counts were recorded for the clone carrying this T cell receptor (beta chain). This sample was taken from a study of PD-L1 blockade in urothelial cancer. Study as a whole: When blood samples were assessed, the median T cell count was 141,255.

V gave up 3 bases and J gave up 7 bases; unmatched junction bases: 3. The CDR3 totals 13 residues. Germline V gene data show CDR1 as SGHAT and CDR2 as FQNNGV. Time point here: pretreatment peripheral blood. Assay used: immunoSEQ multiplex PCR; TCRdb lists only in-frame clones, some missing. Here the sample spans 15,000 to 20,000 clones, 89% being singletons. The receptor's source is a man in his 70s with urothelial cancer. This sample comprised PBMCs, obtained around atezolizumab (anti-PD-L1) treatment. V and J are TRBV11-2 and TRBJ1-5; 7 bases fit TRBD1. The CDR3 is CASSFSGGQPQHF. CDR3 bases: TGTGCCAGCAGCTTTTCAGGGGGGCAGCCCCAGCATTTT.